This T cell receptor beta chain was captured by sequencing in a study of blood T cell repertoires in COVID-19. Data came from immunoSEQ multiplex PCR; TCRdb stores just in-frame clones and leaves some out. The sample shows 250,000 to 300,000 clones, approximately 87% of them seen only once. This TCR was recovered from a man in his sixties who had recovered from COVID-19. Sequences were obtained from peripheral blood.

CDR3 sequence (DNA): TGTGCCAGCAGGGGACAGGGGCCCAACAATCAGCCCCAGCATTTT. Its protein is CASRGQGPNNQPQHF. The V gene is TRBV6-5, the J gene TRBJ1-5, with 10 bases aligning to TRBD1. Germline CDR1 MNHEY, CDR2 SVGAGI. V shed 6 bases and J 3 bases; nucleotides not matched to a gene: 5. The CDR3 runs to 15 residues.